This entry concerns a single TCR beta chain. These data originate in a study of shared T cell receptors in the human thymus. Clones were sequenced by immunoSEQ multiplex PCR, and TCRdb holds only the in-frame ones, with some missing. The table shows hundreds of thousands of clones, with around 87% occurring only once. This CDR3 has 18 amino acids. Germline CDR1 KGHSH, CDR2 LQKENI. Trimming removed 3 bases from V and 0 bases from J; junction bases left unmatched: 8. These data also featured in a second study, about human thymus T cells. That paper notes: It was from resections taken during corrective heart surgery that the thymus tissue came. V and J gene usage appeared biased in thymic and blood repertoires. The related literature has documented a marked overlap of thymic repertoires among unrelated individuals.

The chain recombines TRBV18 with TRBJ1-3, with TRBD1 identical over 10 bases. The receptor was derived from a boy in the first two years of life with a congenital heart defect. Source material: thymocytes. CDR3: CASSPPRDRGLSGNTIYF. CDR3 nucleotides: TGTGCCAGCTCACCGCCCCGGGACAGGGGACTCTCTGGAAACACCATATATTTT.